This TCR beta chain was sequenced during a study of CD8 T cells in ankylosing spondylitis. Preparation of TCR beta libraries was done by quantitative 5'-RACE with molecular barcodes. One entry per CDR3 protein, called by TCRdb with MiXCR from the 5' RACE reads. The sample carries around 25,000 distinct CDR3 sequences, roughly 17% recorded once. Whole-study results and caveats: Some of these motif variants have turned up before, in reports on reactive arthritis synovial fluid and blood.

In this sample, this clonotype turned up many times. What it recognizes is unknown. The CDR3 runs to 14 residues. CDR1 and CDR2 from the germline V gene are SGHTA and FQGNSA. J lost 4 bases, V lost 5 bases, and 7 bases had no gene match. This TCR came from a male donor with ankylosing spondylitis or in good health (not recorded which). The gene calls are TRBV7-2 and TRBJ1-1, with 7 bases that match TRBD1. The sample comprised blood. Here the CDR3 DNA reads TGTGCCAGCAGCAGGCGACAGGGAGGCACTGAAGCTTTCTTT. This encodes CASSRRQGGTEAFF.